This T cell receptor beta chain was sequenced in a study of Ad26.COV2.S vaccination and SARS-CoV-2 variants. Sequenced by immunoSEQ multiplex PCR; TCRdb stores in-frame clones only, minus some. The data show about 350,000 clones, around 92% seen once. A remark on this clone: The antigen is unknown.

The CDR3 spans 19 residues. V lost 6 bases and J lost 0, with 21 bases in between. Germline V gives CDR1 LNHDA, CDR2 SQIVND (reference sequence). Study findings and constraints: The placebo group had lower spike-specific TCR breadth than the vaccine recipients did. The authors reported substantial breadth in spike-specific CD8+ and CD4+ T cell responses after vaccination. Estimates derived from TCR breadth and depth analyses may have underestimated total T cell responses. Comparability of non-spike TCR breadth was observed across vaccine and placebo recipients.

The V and J genes are TRBV19 and TRBJ2-6, with D perhaps matching TRBD1 or TRBD2 (5 bases each). This receptor was obtained from a human donor who had recovered from COVID-19. The input for sequencing was peripheral blood, taken after recovery from COVID-19. CDR3 DNA sequence: TGTGCCAGTAGCCCCCACCCGGGGCTTTCAGACTCTGGGGCCAACGTCCTGACTTTC. Its translation: CASSPHPGLSDSGANVLTF.